The sample holds a few counts of the clone carrying this T cell receptor (beta chain). Its antigen is currently unknown. This specimen comes from a study of Tregs in tolerant kidney transplant recipients. Study results and limitations: For some patients, primers changed over time, blocking nucleotide-level comparison. Biological reproducibility was not directly addressed, but technical replication error appeared minimal. In tolerant patients, donor-specific Tregs outgrew total Tregs, suggesting antigen-driven expansion.

Profiling relied on immunoSEQ multiplex PCR, and the TCRdb table lists in-frame clones only, not all of them. In the table there are tens of thousands of clones, about 91% of which are singletons. The nonmyeloablative bone marrow transplants came from related graft donors, with transient mixed chimerism. CD4+CD25+CD127- Tregs, CD4+CD25- non-Tregs, CD4 and CD8 cells were sorted. This clonotype originated in a human patient who received a combined kidney and bone marrow transplant. Some T cells may have come from the graft donor. This specimen was CD4+ T cells from blood (PBMCs), taken 24 months after the transplant.

The CDR3 loop reads CASSWGTDWLTGELFF. CDR3 bases: TGCGCCAGCAGCTGGGGGACAGATTGGTTGACCGGGGAGCTGTTTTTT. The chain couples TRBV5-1 to TRBJ2-2, with 7 positions matching TRBD1. After removal of 3 bases from V and 5 bases from J, the junction contained 10 bases not matched to a gene. CDR1 and CDR2 from the germline V gene are SGHRS and YFSETQ. This CDR3 has 16 residues.